The clone carrying this T cell receptor (beta chain) was detected a few times. This sample was included in a study of T-cell reconstitution after alpha-beta-depleted transplantation in children. The TCRbeta library incorporated unique molecular identifiers. TCRdb used MiXCR to reprocess the PCR reads, holding one entry per CDR3 protein. The repertoire holds 250,000 to 400,000 distinct CDR3 sequences, with 23% as singletons. The CDR3 has 16 residues. Trimming cost V 2 bases and J 6 bases, with 16 bases left between them. In germline, CDR1 is MNHEY, CDR2 SVGAGI. The chain couples TRBV6-5 to TRBJ2-2; tentative D call: TRBD2 (7 bases). The sequence was collected from a male patient younger than 18 who had a stem cell transplant for acute lymphoblastic leukemia, so the T cells may come from the graft donor. The sample was PBMCs, mostly from graft donor cells, taken 180 days after TCRalphabeta/CD19-depleted stem cell transplant. The CDR3 coding sequence is TGTGCCAGCAGTTACGAAGCCCCCGGGGGGCCCGGGGAGCTGTTTTTT. It yields the protein CASSYEAPGGPGELFF.